The rows below give T cell receptor beta chains drawn from one sample of a study of control samples from healthy donors and cancer patients. This table comes from immunoSEQ multiplex PCR, and its TCRdb copy is limited to in-frame clones, with some not included. The table shows about 82,000 clones, with over 90% occurring only once. The sequencing sample was made of blood. These receptors were taken from a woman aged 18-35 years in good health. Each CDR3 is given without its conserved first and last residue. The D gene is left open where the match is weak. For some rows the clone size is stated as once, few or many, or as a class when expanded; others skip it.

V	size	J	D	CDR3
TRBV29-1	.	TRBJ1-1	TRBD1	SASRSGTGTEAF
TRBV28	once	TRBJ1-6	.	ATQSSYNSPLH
TRBV3-1/TRBV3-2	.	TRBJ1-2	.	ASSSAGSIGGYT
TRBV7-2	.	TRBJ1-5	.	ASSLTEGGYSNQPQH
TRBV29-1	.	TRBJ1-2	TRBD1	SVRTGSYGYT
TRBV5-1	.	TRBJ1-4	TRBD1	ASKPDRREKLF
TRBV12-3/TRBV12-4	few	TRBJ1-2	.	ASSQYT
TRBV7-6	.	TRBJ2-5	.	ASSLDGERKETQY
TRBV18	.	TRBJ1-1	.	ASSLQGAEAF
TRBV24-1	.	TRBJ2-1	.	ATSAYDRSQF
TRBV29-1	.	TRBJ1-1	.	SVEAGAVEAF
TRBV7-9	.	TRBJ1-1	.	ASSPDSWYTEAF
TRBV7-2	.	TRBJ2-3	.	ASSLERQRPGTDTQY
TRBV6-1	.	TRBJ2-1	.	ASSEPSGFRNEQF
TRBV19	.	TRBJ2-2	TRBD1	ATGQGAGTGELF
TRBV6-2/TRBV6-3	.	TRBJ1-6	TRBD1	ASSYGTAYNSPLH
TRBV7-3	.	TRBJ2-2	TRBD2	ASSLIPLAGGNTGELF
TRBV19	.	TRBJ1-5	.	ASSITRWVQPQH
TRBV5-1	.	TRBJ2-1	TRBD2	ASSLIAGGNNEQF
TRBV19	.	TRBJ1-4	.	ASSIFVLTGKGTNEKLF
TRBV27	.	TRBJ2-1	TRBD2	ANIPLAGVGGDEQF
TRBV6-2/TRBV6-3	.	TRBJ2-5	.	ASSRDGRGETQY
TRBV6-6	.	TRBJ2-3	.	AARAQSTDTQY
TRBV29-1	.	TRBJ2-2	.	SVLQATSGGAGELF
TRBV9	.	TRBJ1-2	.	ASSPGT
TRBV5-1	.	TRBJ2-3	TRBD2	ASRQAGGPDTQY
TRBV14	.	TRBJ1-6	.	ASSHRPPGILNSPLH